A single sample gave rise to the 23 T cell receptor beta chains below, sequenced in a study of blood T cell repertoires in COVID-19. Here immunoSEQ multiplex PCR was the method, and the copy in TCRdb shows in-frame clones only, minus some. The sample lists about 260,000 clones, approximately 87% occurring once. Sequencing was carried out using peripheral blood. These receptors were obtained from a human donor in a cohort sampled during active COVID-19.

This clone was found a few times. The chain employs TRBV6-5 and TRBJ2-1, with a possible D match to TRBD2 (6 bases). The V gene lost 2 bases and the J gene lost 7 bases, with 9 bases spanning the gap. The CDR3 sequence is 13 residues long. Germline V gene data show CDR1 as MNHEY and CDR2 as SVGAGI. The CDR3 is CASSYGTHNEQFF. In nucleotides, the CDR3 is TGTGCCAGCAGTTACGGGACTCATAATGAGCAGTTCTTC.

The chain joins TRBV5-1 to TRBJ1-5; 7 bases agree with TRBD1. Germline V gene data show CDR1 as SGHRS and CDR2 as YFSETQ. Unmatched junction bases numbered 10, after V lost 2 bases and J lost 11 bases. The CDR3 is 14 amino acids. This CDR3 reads CASSLTGDSPAQHF. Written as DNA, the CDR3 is TGCGCCAGCAGCTTAACAGGGGATTCTCCAGCCCAGCATTTT.

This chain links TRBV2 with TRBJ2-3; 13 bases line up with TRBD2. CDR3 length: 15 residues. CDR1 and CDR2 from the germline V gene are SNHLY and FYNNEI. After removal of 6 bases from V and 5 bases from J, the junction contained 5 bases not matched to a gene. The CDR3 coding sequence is TGTGCCAGCAGATGGACTAGCGGGAGTCTAGATACGCAGTATTTT. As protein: CASRWTSGSLDTQYF.

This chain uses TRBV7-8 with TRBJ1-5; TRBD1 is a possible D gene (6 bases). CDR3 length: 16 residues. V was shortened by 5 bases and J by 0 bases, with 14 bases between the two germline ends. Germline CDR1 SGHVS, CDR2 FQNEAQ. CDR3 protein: CASSIGQKTSNQPQHF. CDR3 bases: TGTGCCAGCAGCATCGGACAGAAGACTAGCAATCAGCCCCAGCATTTT.

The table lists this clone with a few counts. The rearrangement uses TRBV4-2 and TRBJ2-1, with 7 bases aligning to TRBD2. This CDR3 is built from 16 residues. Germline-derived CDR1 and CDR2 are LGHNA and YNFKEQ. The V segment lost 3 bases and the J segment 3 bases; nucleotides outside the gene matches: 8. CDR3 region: CASSQIGAGNYNEQFF. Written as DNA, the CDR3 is TGTGCCAGCAGCCAGATCGGAGCGGGGAACTACAATGAGCAGTTCTTC.

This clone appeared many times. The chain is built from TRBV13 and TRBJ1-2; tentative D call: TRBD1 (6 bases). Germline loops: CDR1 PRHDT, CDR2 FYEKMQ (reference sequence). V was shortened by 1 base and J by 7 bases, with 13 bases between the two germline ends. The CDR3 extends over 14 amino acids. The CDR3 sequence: CASSLELQGGGYTF. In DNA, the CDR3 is TGTGCCAGCAGCTTAGAGCTACAGGGTGGTGGCTACACCTTC.

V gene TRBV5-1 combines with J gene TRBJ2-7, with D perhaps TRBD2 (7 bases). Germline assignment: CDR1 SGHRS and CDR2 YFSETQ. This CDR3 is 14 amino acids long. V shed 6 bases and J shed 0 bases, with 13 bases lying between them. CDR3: CASTRGGGSYEQYF. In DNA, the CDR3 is TGCGCCAGCACCCGAGGGGGGGGCTCCTACGAGCAGTACTTC.

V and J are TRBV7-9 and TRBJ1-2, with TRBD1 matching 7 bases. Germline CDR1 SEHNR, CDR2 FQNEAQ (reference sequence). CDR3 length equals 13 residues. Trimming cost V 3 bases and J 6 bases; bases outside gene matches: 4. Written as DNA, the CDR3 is TGTGCCAGCAGCTTTACGACAGGGAATGGCTACACCTTC. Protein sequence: CASSFTTGNGYTF.

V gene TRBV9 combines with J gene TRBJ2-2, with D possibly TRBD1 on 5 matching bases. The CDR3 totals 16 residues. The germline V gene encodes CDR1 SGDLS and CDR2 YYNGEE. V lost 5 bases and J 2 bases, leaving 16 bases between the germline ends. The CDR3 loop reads CASSGSLGLNTGELFF. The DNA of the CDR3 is TGTGCCAGCAGTGGATCGTTGGGGCTAAACACCGGGGAGCTGTTTTTT.

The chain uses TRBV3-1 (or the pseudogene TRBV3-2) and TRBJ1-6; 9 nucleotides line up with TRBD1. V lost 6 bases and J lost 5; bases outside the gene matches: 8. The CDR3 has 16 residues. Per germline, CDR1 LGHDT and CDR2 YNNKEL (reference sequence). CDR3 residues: CASRATGGSNNSPLHF. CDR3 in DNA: TGTGCCAGCAGGGCTACAGGGGGCTCTAATAATTCACCCCTCCACTTT.

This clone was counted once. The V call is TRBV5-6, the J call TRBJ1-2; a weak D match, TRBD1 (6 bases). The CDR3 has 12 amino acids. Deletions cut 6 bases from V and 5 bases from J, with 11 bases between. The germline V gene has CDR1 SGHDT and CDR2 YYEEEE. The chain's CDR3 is CASMGAEYGYTF. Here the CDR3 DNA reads TGTGCCAGCATGGGGGCGGAGTATGGCTACACCTTC.

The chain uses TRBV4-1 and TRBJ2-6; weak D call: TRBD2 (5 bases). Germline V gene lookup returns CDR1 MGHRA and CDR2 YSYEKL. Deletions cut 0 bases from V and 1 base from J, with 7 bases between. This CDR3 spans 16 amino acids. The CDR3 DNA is TGCGCCAGCAGCCAAGATCGAGGGTCTGGGGCCAACGTCCTGACTTTC. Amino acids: CASSQDRGSGANVLTF.

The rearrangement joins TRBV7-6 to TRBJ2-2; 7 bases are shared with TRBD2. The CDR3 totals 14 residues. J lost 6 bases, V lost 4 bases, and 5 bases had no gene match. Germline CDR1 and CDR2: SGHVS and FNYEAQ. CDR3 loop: CASSSELAPGELFF. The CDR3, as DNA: TGTGCCAGCAGCTCTGAACTAGCGCCCGGGGAGCTGTTTTTT.

CDR3 sequence: CASSLATSGYGYTF. CDR3 bases: TGTGCCAGCAGCTTAGCGACGTCAGGATATGGCTACACCTTC. The chain uses TRBV7-2 and TRBJ1-2, with D unclear. V lost 0 bases and J lost 5, with 10 bases in between. The CDR3 extends over 14 amino acids. CDR1 is SGHTA, CDR2 FQGNSA, per germline.

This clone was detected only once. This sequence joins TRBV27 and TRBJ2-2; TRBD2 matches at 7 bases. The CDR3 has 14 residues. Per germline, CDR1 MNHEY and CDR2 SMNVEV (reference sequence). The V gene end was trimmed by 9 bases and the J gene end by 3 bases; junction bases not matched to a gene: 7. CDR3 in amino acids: CASTGRSDTGELFF. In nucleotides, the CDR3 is TGTGCCAGTACCGGGAGGTCTGACACCGGGGAGCTGTTTTTT.

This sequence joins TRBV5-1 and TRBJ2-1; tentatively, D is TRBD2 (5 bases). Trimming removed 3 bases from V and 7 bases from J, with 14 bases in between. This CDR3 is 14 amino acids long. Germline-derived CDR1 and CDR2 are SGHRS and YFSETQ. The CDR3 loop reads CASSSLLTGNEQFF. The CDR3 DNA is TGCGCCAGCAGCTCACTACTAACGGGAAATGAGCAGTTCTTC.

In nucleotides, the CDR3 is TGTGCCAGCAGCGAAAGGGAGACAGGGATCTATGGCTACACCTTC. Amino acids: CASSERETGIYGYTF. The chain is built from TRBV2 and TRBJ1-2; 7 bases match TRBD1. The CDR3 is 15 amino acids. The V gene end was trimmed by 6 bases and the J gene end by 4 bases; junction bases not matched to a gene: 11. Looked up from germline, CDR1 is SNHLY and CDR2 is FYNNEI.

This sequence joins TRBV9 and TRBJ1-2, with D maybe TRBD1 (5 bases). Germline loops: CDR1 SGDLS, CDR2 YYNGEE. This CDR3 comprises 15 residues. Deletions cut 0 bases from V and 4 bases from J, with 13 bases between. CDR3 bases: TGTGCCAGCAGCGTAGACGAAAGGACAACCTATGGCTACACCTTC. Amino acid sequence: CASSVDERTTYGYTF.

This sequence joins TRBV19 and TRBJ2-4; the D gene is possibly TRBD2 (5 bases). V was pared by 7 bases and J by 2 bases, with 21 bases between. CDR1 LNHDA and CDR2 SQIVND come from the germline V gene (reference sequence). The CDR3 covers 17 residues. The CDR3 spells CASTYKFGERSKNIQYF. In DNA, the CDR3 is TGTGCCAGTACTTACAAGTTCGGGGAACGATCCAAAAACATTCAGTACTTC.

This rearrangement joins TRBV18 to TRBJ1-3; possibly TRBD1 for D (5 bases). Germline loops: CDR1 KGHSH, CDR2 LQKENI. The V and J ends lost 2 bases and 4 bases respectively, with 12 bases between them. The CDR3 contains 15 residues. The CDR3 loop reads CASSPSTGPGNTIYF. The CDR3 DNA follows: TGTGCCAGCTCACCATCCACAGGCCCCGGAAACACCATATATTTT.

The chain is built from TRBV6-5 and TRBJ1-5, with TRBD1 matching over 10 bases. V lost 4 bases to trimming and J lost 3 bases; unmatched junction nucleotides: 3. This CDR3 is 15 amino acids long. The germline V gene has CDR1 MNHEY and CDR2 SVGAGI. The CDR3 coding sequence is TGTGCCAGCAGTTGGGACAGGGGTGCCAATCAGCCCCAGCATTTT. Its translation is CASSWDRGANQPQHF.

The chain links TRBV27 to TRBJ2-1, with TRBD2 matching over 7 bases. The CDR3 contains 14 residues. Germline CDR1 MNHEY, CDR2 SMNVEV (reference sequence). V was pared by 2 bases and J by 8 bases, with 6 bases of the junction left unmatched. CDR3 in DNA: TGTGCCAGCAGTTTAGCGGGAGTAGTCCATGAGCAGTTCTTC. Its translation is CASSLAGVVHEQFF.

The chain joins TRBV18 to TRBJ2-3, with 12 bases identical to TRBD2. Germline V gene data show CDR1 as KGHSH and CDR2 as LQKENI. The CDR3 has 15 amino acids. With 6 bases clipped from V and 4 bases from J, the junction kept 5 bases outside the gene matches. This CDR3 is CASSHGLAGSDTQYF. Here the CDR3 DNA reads TGTGCCAGCTCCCACGGACTAGCGGGATCAGATACGCAGTATTTT.